These 2 T cell receptor beta chains originate from one sample sequenced in a study of cytomegalovirus exposure and HLA in healthy donors. TCRdb's table, derived via immunoSEQ multiplex PCR, lists solely in-frame clones and lacks some. This table has about 260,000 clones, 90% appearing once. Sequenced sample: PBMCs. The source is a woman in her thirties in good health and CMV-seronegative.

This clone was recorded once. The chain links TRBV25-1 to TRBJ1-1, with D perhaps matching TRBD1 (5 bases). Germline values: CDR1 MGHDK, CDR2 SYGVNS. The CDR3 is made up of 15 amino acids. V was cut by 6 bases and J by 2 bases, with 16 bases left in between. The CDR3: CASRGTHWGNTEAFF. The CDR3 DNA reads as TGTGCCAGCAGGGGGACCCACTGGGGAAACACTGAAGCTTTCTTT.

The genes are TRBV11-2 and TRBJ2-7; D call uncertain. From germline, CDR1 is SGHAT and CDR2 FQNNGV. The length of the CDR3 is 17 residues. Trimming stripped 5 bases from V and 3 bases from J, with 23 bases between. CDR3 bases: TGTGCCAGCAGCCCCCCCCTGGCAAGAGGCCTCGGCTACGAGCAGTACTTC. Translation: CASSPPLARGLGYEQYF. The complete variable domain, with remaining parts taken from reference TRBV11-2 and TRBJ2-7, reads EAGVAQSPRYKIIEKRQSVAFWCNPISGHATLYWYQQILGQGPKLLIQFQNNGVVDDSQLPKDRFSAERLKGVDSTLKIQPAKLEDSAVYLCASSPPLARGLGYEQYFGPGTRLTVT.